These 31 T cell receptor beta chains were all obtained from the same sample, sequenced in a study of CD4 T cells in relation to SARS-CoV-2 and coronaviruses (dated by TCRdb to the early 2020s). CD4+ T cells from unexposed donors were collected before the COVID-19 pandemic (2011-2018). After less than 13 days of culture, CD4+ T cells were isolated with the EasySep CD4+ T cell isolation kit. Antigens of these TCRs are unknown. Libraries were constructed by the immunoSEQ multiplex PCR assay. Here the immuneACCESS table is served through TCRdb, limited to in-frame sequences with V and J called. Missing clones are a known gap in these copies; in checked studies unresolved V genes cover under half, and the rest lacks a known reason. For this sample there are roughly 30,000 clones; roughly four fifths appear just once. The top ten clones comprise 20% to 25% of the sample. The sequenced sample consisted of CD4+ T cells from PBMCs, cultured in vitro. Receptors were obtained from a human donor in good health.

This clone was seen just once. In DNA form, the CDR3 reads TGTGCCAATTCAGCGGGGAGGACCGGGGAGCTGTTTTTT. This translates into CANSAGRTGELFF. The chain recombines TRBV10-3 with TRBJ2-2; TRBD2 agrees at 7 bases. CDR1 and CDR2 (germline): ENHRY, SYGVKD. V lost 10 bases and J lost 5; bases outside the gene matches: 7. CDR3 length: 13 residues.

The chain carries TRBV12-5 and TRBJ1-3; TRBD1 is a possible D gene (5 bases). Germline assignment: CDR1 LGHNT and CDR2 FRNRAP. This CDR3 has 19 residues. V was shortened by 1 base and J by 1 base, with 20 bases between the two germline ends. This chain's CDR3 is CASGLASKTGTLSGNTIYF. The CDR3 nucleotides read TGTGCTAGTGGTTTGGCGAGTAAAACGGGGACGCTATCTGGAAACACCATATATTTT.

V usage is TRBV11-2 and J usage is TRBJ2-2; 9 bases align to TRBD1. V trimming: 4 bases; J trimming: 5 bases; junction bases outside the gene matches: 8. The CDR3 is 16 amino acids. CDR1 SGHAT and CDR2 FQNNGV come from the germline V gene. The CDR3 nucleotides read TGTGCCAGCAGCTCCCCCGGGACAGGGTATACCGGGGAGCTGTTTTTT. Translated: CASSSPGTGYTGELFF.

This clone was recorded a few times. The gene calls are TRBV9 and TRBJ2-2, with 8 bases fitting TRBD1. The germline V gene has CDR1 SGDLS and CDR2 YYNGEE. The V and J ends lost 4 bases and 4 bases, in that order; junction bases with no gene match: 9. The CDR3 loop spans 16 amino acids. This chain's CDR3 is CASSTRTGLSTGELFF. The CDR3 coding sequence is TGTGCCAGCAGCACACGGACAGGGCTGAGCACCGGGGAGCTGTTTTTT.

This clone showed up just a few times. The chain is built from TRBV29-1 and TRBJ1-2; the D is unclear. In germline, CDR1 is SQVTM, CDR2 ANQGSEA. CDR3 length: 11 residues. The V end lost 6 bases, the J end lost 1 base, and 6 bases lay between the germline ends. CDR3 region: CSVYSNYGYTF. In DNA form, the CDR3 reads TGCAGCGTGTACAGTAACTATGGCTACACCTTC.

V usage is TRBV6-6 and J usage is TRBJ1-4; 9 bases match TRBD1. Trimming took 5 bases from V and 7 from J; bases not matched to a gene: 14. Germline V gene lookup returns CDR1 MNHNY and CDR2 SVGAGI (reference sequence). The CDR3 extends over 17 amino acids. The CDR3 coding sequence is TGTGCCAGCAGTGGATCGCAGTACAGGGGGCTAGGTGAAAAACTGTTTTTT. It is translated as CASSGSQYRGLGEKLFF.

The chain employs TRBV7-8 and TRBJ1-1; D perhaps matches TRBD1 (5 bases). The CDR3 sequence is 15 residues long. V shed 1 base and J shed 3 bases, with 12 bases lying between them. Germline V gene lookup returns CDR1 SGHVS and CDR2 FQNEAQ. The CDR3 spells CASSLVGPRDTEAFF. CDR3 DNA sequence: TGTGCCAGCAGCTTAGTGGGACCCCGGGACACTGAAGCTTTCTTT.

The rearrangement joins TRBV5-1 to TRBJ2-7; D tentatively reads TRBD1 or TRBD2 (5 bases each). This CDR3 is built from 15 residues. The V and J ends lost 0 bases and 1 base respectively, with 11 bases between them. The germline gives CDR1 SGHRS, CDR2 YFSETQ. As DNA, the CDR3 is TGCGCCAGCAGCTTGGGTGGGGGAATATCCTACGAGCAGTACTTC. Amino acid sequence: CASSLGGGISYEQYF.

The chain uses TRBV9 and TRBJ2-1; D remains ambiguous. CDR1 and CDR2 from the germline V gene are SGDLS and YYNGEE. V gave up 4 bases and J gave up 10 bases, with 15 bases separating them. The CDR3 has 13 amino acids. Here the CDR3 reads CASSSPPLGEQFF. CDR3 bases: TGTGCCAGCAGCTCCCCCCCGTTAGGAGAGCAGTTCTTC.

This clone is a singleton in its sample. V and J are TRBV6-6 and TRBJ2-3; D could derive from TRBD1 or TRBD2 (5 bases each). Germline lookup yields CDR1 MNHNY and CDR2 SVGAGI (reference sequence). CDR3 length: 16 residues. V lost 0 bases to trimming and J lost 5 bases, with 15 bases between them. The DNA of the CDR3 is TGTGCCAGCAGTTACTCGCCGGGGACCATGGGAGATACGCAGTATTTT. Protein: CASSYSPGTMGDTQYF.

This clone was observed a few times. This chain joins TRBV4-1 and TRBJ1-2; D unresolved. Germline V lookup: CDR1 MGHRA, CDR2 YSYEKL. This CDR3 has 14 residues. V shed 1 base and J shed 0 bases, with 6 bases lying between them. The CDR3 protein is CASSQGLANYGYTF. As DNA, the CDR3 is TGCGCCAGCAGCCAAGGACTTGCTAACTATGGCTACACCTTC.

This clone showed up just a few times. As DNA, the CDR3 is TGCGCCAGCGGGATACAGGCTTCAAGCTCCTACGAGCAGTACTTC. Its protein product is CASGIQASSSYEQYF. V usage is TRBV5-1 and J usage is TRBJ2-7, with D tentatively TRBD1 (5 bases). The CDR3 is 15 residues long. Trimming pared 7 bases from V and 0 bases from J, leaving 17 bases between. Germline V CDR1 and CDR2: SGHRS, YFSETQ.

The sample holds one count of this clone. Distinct nucleotide sequences in the sample also encode this CDR3. This rearrangement joins TRBV18 to TRBJ1-3, with D perhaps TRBD1 (5 bases). The germline V gene encodes CDR1 KGHSH and CDR2 LQKENI. The CDR3 length is 14 residues. V dropped 6 bases and J dropped 0 bases, with 9 bases sitting between them. CDR3 nucleotides: TGTGCCAGCTCCCCCGACAGCTCTGGAAACACCATATATTTT. The encoded protein is CASSPDSSGNTIYF.

The chain links TRBV11-2 to TRBJ2-3; the D gene could be TRBD1 or TRBD2 (5 bases each). This CDR3 spans 16 amino acids. In germline, CDR1 is SGHAT, CDR2 FQNNGV. V was trimmed by 8 bases and J by 1 base, leaving 19 bases between them. CDR3 bases: TGTGCCAGCGAGGGATCTCCAGGGTGGGGCACAGATACGCAGTATTTT. Translating it yields CASEGSPGWGTDTQYF.

This clone was observed a handful of times. The chain couples TRBV30 to TRBJ2-3, with 7 bases identical to TRBD2. With 0 bases clipped from V and 0 bases from J, the junction kept 3 bases outside the gene matches. This CDR3 has 15 amino acids. The germline V gene has CDR1 GTSNPN and CDR2 SVGIG (reference sequence). Written as DNA, the CDR3 is TGTGCCTGGAGTGTGGGGCGGGGGAGCACAGATACGCAGTATTTT. Translating gives CAWSVGRGSTDTQYF.

The gene calls are TRBV12-5 and TRBJ2-3; D not certain. With 1 base removed from V and 3 bases from J, the gap between germline ends came to 5 bases. The germline CDR1 and CDR2 sequences are LGHNT and FRNRAP. The CDR3 length is 13 residues. The CDR3 reads CASGLGETDTQYF. CDR3 DNA: TGTGCTAGTGGTTTGGGAGAAACAGATACGCAGTATTTT. Full variable domain (rest looked up from reference TRBV12-5 and TRBJ2-3): DARVTQTPRHKVTEMGQEVTMRCQPILGHNTVFWYRQTMMQGLELLAYFRNRAPLDDSGMPKDRFSAEMPDATLATLKIQPSEPRDSAVYFCASGLGETDTQYFGPGTRLTVL.

CDR3 coding DNA: TGTGCCAGCAGGGCCGGGGGCTCCTACGAGCAGTACTTC. Translation gives CASRAGGSYEQYF. The rearrangement uses TRBV2 and TRBJ2-7, with a weak D call TRBD2 (6 bases). Looked up from germline, CDR1 is SNHLY and CDR2 is FYNNEI. CDR3 size: 13 residues. Trimming pared 6 bases from V and 0 bases from J, leaving 9 bases between. Together with reference TRBV2 and TRBJ2-7, the CDR3 gives the full variable domain: EPEVTQTPSHQVTQMGQEVILRCVPISNHLYFYWYRQILGQKVEFLVSFYNNEISEKSEIFDDQFSVERPDGSNFTLKIRSTKLEDSAMYFCASRAGGSYEQYFGPGTRLTVT.

The chain combines TRBV5-6 with TRBJ2-3; D ambiguous. The germline V gene encodes CDR1 SGHDT and CDR2 YYEEEE. V was trimmed by 0 bases and J by 0 bases, leaving 2 bases between them. This CDR3 comprises 13 residues. CDR3 nucleotides: TGTGCCAGCAGCTTGGGGAGCACAGATACGCAGTATTTT. Translated: CASSLGSTDTQYF.

This clone was found once. This chain joins TRBV6-5 and TRBJ2-1; 11 bases map to TRBD2. CDR1 is MNHEY and CDR2 is SVGAGI in the germline V gene. J lost 1 base, V lost 4 bases, and 3 bases had no gene match. The CDR3 spans 16 residues. The CDR3 nucleotides read TGTGCCAGCAGTTCCGCTAGCGGGAGGTCCTACAATGAGCAGTTCTTC. This codes for CASSSASGRSYNEQFF.

This clone appeared once. The chain employs TRBV23-1 and TRBJ2-1; D might be TRBD1 or TRBD2, each matching 5 bases. TRBV23-1 is an ORF; its function is uncertain. The CDR3 sequence is 18 residues long. The V gene lost 3 bases and the J gene lost 3 bases, with 21 bases spanning the gap. The CDR3 sequence is CASSQCGVAEGIYNEQFF. CDR3 nucleotides: TGCGCCAGCAGTCAGTGTGGGGTTGCCGAGGGGATCTACAATGAGCAGTTCTTC.

The V gene is TRBV2, the J gene TRBJ1-5; 7 nucleotides align to TRBD1. The germline V gene has CDR1 SNHLY and CDR2 FYNNEI. The CDR3 spans 19 residues. V shed 6 bases and J 0 bases; nucleotides not matched to a gene: 17. CDR3 loop: CASRATRDRRPYSNQPQHF. CDR3 nucleotide sequence: TGTGCCAGCAGGGCCACCCGGGACAGAAGACCTTATAGCAATCAGCCCCAGCATTTT.

J is TRBJ1-2 and V is TRBV5-1; 9 nucleotides align to TRBD1. CDR1 and CDR2 from the germline V gene are SGHRS and YFSETQ. The CDR3 is made up of 13 amino acids. V shed 2 bases and J 6 bases; nucleotides not matched to a gene: 2. CDR3 nucleotide sequence: TGCGCCAGCAGCTTACAGGGGGCGGATGGCTACACCTTC. This codes for CASSLQGADGYTF.

The chain combines TRBV14 with TRBJ2-1; perhaps TRBD2 as D (5 bases). The CDR3 runs 15 residues. CDR1 is SGHDN, CDR2 FVKESK, per germline. V was trimmed by 0 bases and J by 9 bases, leaving 15 bases between them. The CDR3 protein is CASSQDQVGRGEQFF. The CDR3 nucleotides are TGTGCCAGCAGCCAAGATCAAGTGGGTCGGGGTGAGCAGTTCTTC.

The chain couples TRBV9 to TRBJ2-1, with 8 positions matching TRBD2. This CDR3 region has 15 residues. Germline CDR1 is SGDLS and CDR2 is YYNGEE. V trimming: 0 bases; J trimming: 5 bases; junction bases outside the gene matches: 4. The CDR3: CASSVGGLAHNEQFF. The DNA of the CDR3 is TGTGCCAGCAGCGTAGGCGGACTAGCCCACAATGAGCAGTTCTTC.

The chain uses TRBV14 and TRBJ2-3; D remains unclear. This CDR3 spans 15 amino acids. Germline assignment: CDR1 SGHDN and CDR2 FVKESK. V was trimmed by 3 bases and J by 0 bases, leaving 10 bases between them. CDR3 sequence (DNA): TGTGCCAGCAGCCATGGAACATCTAGCACAGATACGCAGTATTTT. This gives the protein CASSHGTSSTDTQYF. Variable domain in full (rest from reference TRBV14 and TRBJ2-3): EAGVTQFPSHSVIEKGQTVTLRCDPISGHDNLYWYRRVMGKEIKFLLHFVKESKQDESGMPNNRFLAERTGGTYSTLKVQPAELEDSGVYFCASSHGTSSTDTQYFGPGTRLTVL.

The J gene is TRBJ1-2, the V gene TRBV28, with D possibly being TRBD1 (5 bases). The CDR3 has 14 residues. V dropped 6 bases and J dropped 5 bases, with 16 bases sitting between them. Germline lookup yields CDR1 MDHEN and CDR2 SYDVKM. CDR3 sequence reads: CASRPSGAIYGYTF. DNA for the CDR3: TGTGCCAGCAGACCCAGCGGGGCGATTTATGGCTACACCTTC.

This clone was detected once. This chain uses TRBV3-1 (or the pseudogene TRBV3-2) with TRBJ1-1, with 9 bases aligning to TRBD1. Trimming at V came to 4 bases and at J to 5 bases, leaving 20 bases not matched to a gene. This CDR3 comprises 19 residues. CDR1 LGHDT and CDR2 YNNKEL come from the germline V gene (reference sequence). The CDR3 region has the DNA TGTGCCAGCAGCCGAAAATTGGCAGGTACAGGGGGCGTAGGGACTGAAGCTTTCTTT. Amino acids: CASSRKLAGTGGVGTEAFF.

The genes are TRBV19 and TRBJ1-5, with TRBD1 matching over 10 bases. This CDR3 comprises 16 residues. CDR1 is LNHDA, CDR2 SQIVND, per germline (reference sequence). The junction had 5 bases not matched to a gene; V was cut back by 5 bases and J by 1 base. CDR3 in DNA: TGTGCCAGTAGTCCAGACAGGGGGCGAAGCAATCAGCCCCAGCATTTT. This encodes CASSPDRGRSNQPQHF.

This chain joins TRBV2 and TRBJ1-5; D is possibly TRBD1 (6 bases). The ends were cut back, 3 bases at V and 7 bases at J, with 16 bases in the middle. The V gene's germline CDR1 is SNHLY and CDR2 FYNNEI. The CDR3 is 15 residues long. CDR3 bases: TGTGCCAGCAGTGATAGCGGGGGGCATAGGCAGCCCCAGCATTTT. This encodes CASSDSGGHRQPQHF.

The gene calls are TRBV4-3 and TRBJ2-3; D ambiguous. The CDR3 sequence is 16 residues long. Looked up from germline, CDR1 is LGHNA and CDR2 is YSLEER. V gave up 0 bases and J gave up 2 bases, with 12 bases separating them. CDR3 loop: CASSQDQDFNTDTQYF. CDR3 sequence (DNA): TGCGCCAGCAGCCAAGATCAAGACTTCAACACAGATACGCAGTATTTT.

The chain joins TRBV4-1 to TRBJ2-6; D unclear. Trimming stripped 1 base from V and 0 bases from J, with 7 bases between. The CDR3 is made up of 16 amino acids. Germline lookup yields CDR1 MGHRA and CDR2 YSYEKL. CDR3 protein: CASSQGLLSGANVLTF. In DNA, the CDR3 is TGCGCCAGCAGCCAAGGACTCCTCTCTGGGGCCAACGTCCTGACTTTC.